This T cell receptor (beta chain) was observed in a study of T-cell memory formation after mild COVID-19. Turning to the study itself: Largely donor-specific sequence clusters came from a couple of donors.

Concerning this clonotype itself: The antigen is unknown.

Study-level points and caveats: There was no confirmation that second-wave clones peaking on day 37 were SARS-CoV-2 specific.

5'RACE primed at constant segments yielded TCR alpha and TCR beta cDNA libraries bearing sample barcodes and UMIs. A single record per CDR3 protein comes from TCRdb applying MiXCR to the 5' RACE reads. The data contain under 450,000 distinct CDR3 sequences, around 15% of them singletons. The CDR3 contains 15 residues. Germline V gene sequence: CDR1 DFQATT, CDR2 SNEGSKA (reference sequence). With 4 bases removed from V and 0 bases from J, the gap between germline ends came to 14 bases. V usage is TRBV20-1 and J usage is TRBJ2-3; tentative D call: TRBD2 (6 bases). Sequencing input: PBMCs or a T cell subset sorted from them (not recorded which). The clonotype was recovered from a young man who had mild COVID-19 (a few samples of this study predate the infection). Cell type and time point are not known. The CDR3 DNA reads TGCAGTGCTATACTCGGGGGAACGAGCACAGATACGCAGTATTTT. Translated: CSAILGGTSTDTQYF.